This TCR beta chain was recorded in a study of blood T cell repertoires in COVID-19. The overall study: Samples came from the United States, Italy and Spain, spanning acute and convalescent COVID-19. The cDNA or gDNA used as material had been derived from T cells, B-cell-depleted T cells, or PBMCs.

The method was immunoSEQ multiplex PCR; TCRdb's version includes in-frame clones alone and lacks a portion of them. The sample gives roughly 230,000 clones, around 90% of which show up once; about 0.7% is in the top ten. The CDR3 covers 15 residues. Germline V gene data show CDR1 as GTSNPN and CDR2 as SVGIG (reference sequence). The chain carries TRBV30 and TRBJ1-6, with a possible D match to TRBD1 (5 bases). The sequenced material came from peripheral blood. The TCR sequence derives from a human donor in a cohort sampled during active COVID-19. This CDR3 reads CAGQTARSYNSPLHF. The CDR3 DNA follows: TGTGCGGGCCAGACAGCCCGCTCCTATAATTCACCCCTCCACTTT.